The 18 T cell receptor beta chains below were found in one sample sequenced in a study of blood T cell repertoires in COVID-19. Assay: immunoSEQ multiplex PCR; the TCRdb copy retains only in-frame clones and omits some. The profile covers 150,000 to 200,000 clones, with roughly 93% appearing a single time and roughly 2% taken by the ten largest. Sequencing was done on a sample of peripheral blood. The source is an older woman with COVID-19, enrolled during active disease.

The J gene is TRBJ1-1, the V gene TRBV29-1; 7 bases are a match to TRBD1. Germline CDR1 SQVTM, CDR2 ANQGSEA. V lost 5 bases, J lost 6 bases, and 3 bases stayed unmatched. The CDR3 runs to 11 residues. CDR3 nucleotides: TGCAGCGTTCGACAGGGCTCTGAAGCTTTCTTT. It encodes CSVRQGSEAFF.

This clone is a singleton in its sample. V and J are TRBV19 and TRBJ1-1, with a tentative D call TRBD1 (6 bases). The CDR3 has 14 residues. The V gene lost 6 bases and the J gene lost 5 bases, with 16 bases spanning the gap. The germline V gene has CDR1 LNHDA and CDR2 SQIVND (reference sequence). CDR3 sequence: CASRSRGANTEAFF. The CDR3 DNA follows: TGTGCCAGTAGGTCACGGGGGGCGAATACTGAAGCTTTCTTT.

The chain joins TRBV5-8 to TRBJ2-7; 9 bases line up with TRBD2. Germline CDR1 is SGHTS and CDR2 is YDEGEE. The CDR3 has 14 residues. The V and J ends lost 2 bases and 3 bases, in that order; junction bases with no gene match: 3. DNA of the CDR3: TGTGCCAGCAGCTTCGGGACTAGCCTCTACGAGCAGTACTTC. As protein: CASSFGTSLYEQYF.

Only a few counts were recorded for this clone. The chain recombines TRBV11-2 with TRBJ1-1, with a possible D match to TRBD1 (5 bases). Looked up from germline, CDR1 is SGHAT and CDR2 is FQNNGV. CDR3 size: 13 residues. Trimming left V 4 bases short and J 4 bases short, with 10 bases between. The CDR3 loop is CASSSTVVTEAFF. The CDR3 DNA sequence: TGTGCCAGCAGCTCGACAGTGGTCACTGAAGCTTTCTTT.

The J gene is TRBJ2-1, the V gene TRBV6-5, with 9 bases lining up with TRBD2. CDR1 is MNHEY and CDR2 is SVGAGI in the germline V gene. The CDR3 consists of 15 residues. J lost 0 bases, V lost 5 bases, and 2 bases had no gene match. Written as DNA, the CDR3 is TGTGCCAGCAGTCTTAGCGGGAGCTCCTACAATGAGCAGTTCTTC. It is translated as CASSLSGSSYNEQFF.

The rearrangement links TRBV13 to TRBJ2-3; 11 bases are a match to TRBD2. Germline V gene lookup returns CDR1 PRHDT and CDR2 FYEKMQ (reference sequence). Trimming removed 1 base from V and 2 bases from J; junction bases left unmatched: 11. This CDR3 contains 19 residues. Written as DNA, the CDR3 is TGTGCCAGCAGCTTAGTTACCCGGACTAGCGGGTCTTACACAGATACGCAGTATTTT. It codes for CASSLVTRTSGSYTDTQYF.

The chain uses TRBV6-1 and TRBJ2-2; D may be TRBD1 (5 bases). Trimming cost V 2 bases and J 0 bases, with 13 bases left between them. The CDR3 has 17 amino acids. The germline V gene has CDR1 MNHNS and CDR2 SASEGT. The CDR3 nucleotides read TGTGCCAGCAGTGAATTCTTGGACACGACGAACACCGGGGAGCTGTTTTTT. This encodes CASSEFLDTTNTGELFF.

This clone came up once. The CDR3 DNA reads as TGCAGCGTTACCCAAACAGGGTTGAAGGGGGACTATGGCTACACCTTC. Translated, it gives CSVTQTGLKGDYGYTF. The chain links TRBV29-1 to TRBJ1-2, with a tentative D call TRBD1 (6 bases). The V gene's germline CDR1 is SQVTM and CDR2 ANQGSEA. Trimming stripped 5 bases from V and 3 bases from J, with 22 bases between. The CDR3 runs to 16 residues.

This sequence joins TRBV7-6 and TRBJ2-5, with 7 bases matching TRBD2. V shed 1 base, J shed 1 base, and the junction held 3 bases outside the gene matches. Germline V gives CDR1 SGHVS, CDR2 FNYEAQ. The CDR3 runs 15 residues. The DNA of the CDR3 is TGTGCCAGCAGCTTAGGTAGACTAGCCCAAGAGACCCAGTACTTC. The encoded protein is CASSLGRLAQETQYF.

The chain has TRBV4-3 and TRBJ1-1; D is unresolved. V was shortened by 2 bases and J by 1 base, with 5 bases between the two germline ends. Germline CDR1 is LGHNA and CDR2 is YSLEER. The CDR3 spans 13 residues. The CDR3: CASSQTQNTEAFF. The CDR3 nucleotides read TGCGCCAGCAGCCAAACACAGAACACTGAAGCTTTCTTT.

This sequence joins TRBV3-1 (or the pseudogene TRBV3-2) and TRBJ1-2; no definite D call. The CDR3 spans 14 residues. Germline values: CDR1 LGHDT, CDR2 YNNKEL (reference sequence). Trimming took 1 base from V and 10 from J, leaving 16 bases between them. The CDR3 here is CASSQGAPPVLYTF. The CDR3 region has the DNA TGTGCCAGCAGCCAAGGGGCACCTCCGGTTCTCTACACCTTC.

The chain uses TRBV7-6 and TRBJ1-5; the D gene is possibly TRBD1 (6 bases). The germline V and J ends were trimmed by 5 bases and 2 bases, with 13 bases remaining between them. Germline CDR1 SGHVS, CDR2 FNYEAQ. CDR3 length equals 15 residues. The CDR3 DNA sequence: TGTGCCAGCAGCCTTCGTGGGGGCGGCAATCAGCCCCAGCATTTT. Residues: CASSLRGGGNQPQHF.

This chain connects TRBV5-6 to TRBJ1-3; the match to TRBD1 covers 9 bases. This CDR3 spans 18 amino acids. CDR1 and CDR2 from the germline V gene are SGHDT and YYEEEE. V dropped 4 bases and J dropped 0; count of bases not matched to a gene: 11. CDR3 region: CASSLTEGTGHSGNTIYF. The CDR3 coding sequence is TGTGCCAGCAGCCTGACGGAAGGGACAGGGCACTCTGGAAACACCATATATTTT.

The rearrangement links TRBV2 to TRBJ1-6; no reliable D call. Per germline, CDR1 SNHLY and CDR2 FYNNEI. The V gene lost 7 bases and the J gene lost 6 bases, with 13 bases spanning the gap. The CDR3 consists of 14 residues. CDR3 residues: CASIPGWANSPLHF. The CDR3 DNA sequence: TGTGCCAGCATCCCTGGGTGGGCTAATTCACCCCTCCACTTT.

The rearrangement joins TRBV29-1 to TRBJ2-2; tentative D call: TRBD1 (6 bases). CDR1 SQVTM and CDR2 ANQGSEA come from the germline V gene. The CDR3 spans 20 residues. V lost 5 bases, J lost 3 bases, and 31 bases lay in between. The CDR3 DNA is TGCAGCGTTTCCATATCAGCGACACAGGGAATCATGGTTTACACCGGGGAGCTGTTTTTT. The encoded protein is CSVSISATQGIMVYTGELFF.

The gene calls are TRBV19 and TRBJ1-5; the D gene is possibly TRBD1 (5 bases). There are 15 residues in the CDR3. Looked up from germline, CDR1 is LNHDA and CDR2 is SQIVND (reference sequence). V was pared by 2 bases and J by 7 bases, with 15 bases between. CDR3 protein: CASSINQGVAQPQHF. The CDR3 DNA is TGTGCCAGTAGTATAAACCAGGGTGTGGCGCAGCCCCAGCATTTT. The variable domain in full, completed from reference TRBV19 and TRBJ1-5, reads DGGITQSPKYLFRKEGQNVTLSCEQNLNHDAMYWYRQDPGQGLRLIYYSQIVNDFQKGDIAEGYSVSREKKESFPLTVTSAQKNPTAFYLCASSINQGVAQPQHFGDGTRLSIL.

Here the CDR3 DNA reads TGTGCCAGCTCACCTCCGGGACAGGCGGTTAATAGCAATCAGCCCCAGCATTTT. This encodes CASSPPGQAVNSNQPQHF. The rearrangement links TRBV18 to TRBJ1-5; 8 nucleotides match TRBD1. The CDR3 runs to 18 residues. Germline V CDR1 and CDR2: KGHSH, LQKENI. Unmatched junction bases numbered 10, after V lost 3 bases and J lost 0 bases.

The rearrangement uses TRBV30 and TRBJ2-3; TRBD1 matches 9 bases. J lost 3 bases, V lost 2 bases, and 6 bases had no gene match. The CDR3 length is 15 residues. Germline V CDR1 and CDR2: GTSNPN, SVGIG (reference sequence). The DNA of the CDR3 is TGTGCCTGGAGTCCGGGACAGGGCTCGACAGATACGCAGTATTTT. Translated, it gives CAWSPGQGSTDTQYF. The full variable domain, in which reference TRBV30 and TRBJ2-3 provide the parts outside the CDR3, is SQTIHQWPATLVQPVGSPLSLECTVEGTSNPNLYWYRQAAGRGLQLLFYSVGIGQISSEVPQNLSASRPQDRQFILSSKKLLLSDSGFYLCAWSPGQGSTDTQYFGPGTRLTVL.